This TCR beta chain was obtained from a study of response to subunit inactivated influenza vaccine. Regarding the study as a whole: It was the authors' suggestion that each seasonal influenza vaccination recruits few new T cells.

TCRdb re-called the RT-PCR reads with MiXCR, one entry per CDR3 protein. This table has approximately 520,000 distinct CDR3 sequences, about 15% appearing once. Comments on this clonotype: Its antigen is unknown.

CDR3 length: 16 residues. Germline-derived CDR1 and CDR2 are MNHEY and SVGEGT. V shed 5 bases and J shed 6 bases, with 20 bases lying between them. This clonotype was obtained from a man in his fifties or sixties who received an inactivated influenza vaccine. The V call is TRBV6-2 or TRBV6-3, the J call TRBJ1-5; a possible D gene is TRBD1 (6 bases). The sample here was CD4+ T cells sorted from PBMCs, taken roughly 24 months after vaccination. The CDR3 DNA reads TGTGCCAGCAGTGACCCTACAGGGATCCTTGGTCAGCCCCAGCATTTT. Translating it yields CASSDPTGILGQPQHF.